This paragraph reports one T cell receptor beta chain. The data originate from a study of identical twins. Germline CDR1 DFQATT, CDR2 SNEGSKA (reference sequence). This CDR3 is 14 amino acids long. J lost 7 bases, V lost 6 bases, and 10 bases had no gene match. TCRdb reprocessed the 5' RACE reads via MiXCR and lists one record per CDR3 protein. The sample records hundreds of thousands of distinct CDR3 sequences, 20% to 30% being singletons. These data were also filed under a second study, of T cells expressing NK-cell markers.

This chain uses TRBV20-1 with TRBJ2-5, with TRBD2 identical over 11 bases. The TCR was taken from a woman between 18 and 30 years old in good health. Sequencing was performed on CD4+ T cells sorted from blood. The CDR3 loop is CSAEPSGGPVTQYF. In nucleotides, the CDR3 is TGCAGTGCGGAACCTAGCGGGGGGCCAGTGACCCAGTACTTC.